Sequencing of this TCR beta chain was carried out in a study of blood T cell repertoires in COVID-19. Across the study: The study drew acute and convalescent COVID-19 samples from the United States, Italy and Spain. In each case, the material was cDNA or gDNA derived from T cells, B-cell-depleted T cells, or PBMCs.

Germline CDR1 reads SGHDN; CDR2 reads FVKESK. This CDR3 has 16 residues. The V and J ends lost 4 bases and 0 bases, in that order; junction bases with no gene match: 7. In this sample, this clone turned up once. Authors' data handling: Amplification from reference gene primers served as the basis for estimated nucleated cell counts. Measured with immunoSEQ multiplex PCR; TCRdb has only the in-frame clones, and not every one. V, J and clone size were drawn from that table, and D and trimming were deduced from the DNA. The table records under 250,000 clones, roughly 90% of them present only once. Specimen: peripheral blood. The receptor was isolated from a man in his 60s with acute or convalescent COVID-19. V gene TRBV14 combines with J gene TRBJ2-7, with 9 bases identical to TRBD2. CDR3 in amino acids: CASSPRGSGSSYEQYF. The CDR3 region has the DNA TGTGCCAGCAGCCCACGTGGTAGCGGGAGCTCCTACGAGCAGTACTTC.